This TCR beta chain was identified in a study of T cells expressing NK-cell markers. Study-wide context: TCR beta repertoires came from sorted CD3+CD56+NKG2C+, CD3+CD56+NKG2C- and CD3+CD56-NKG2C+ T cells. Findings of the study overall: Dominant NKG2C+ clonotypes in a handful of donors made up roughly 1.0-7.0% of CD8+ T cells.

TCRdb re-called the 5' RACE reads and catalogs CDR3 proteins one per entry, DNA excluded. In all, the sample yields a few hundred thousand distinct CDR3 sequences. To note about this clonotype: Its matching antigen is unknown.

CDR3 length: 14 residues. Germline lookup yields CDR1 ENHRY and CDR2 SYGVKD. The rearrangement uses TRBV10-3 and TRBJ2-5. The sample was blood T cells: a sorted CD56 or NKG2C T cell subset, CD4+ or CD8+ T cells, or bulk PBMC T cells (not recorded which). This clonotype originated in a woman in her 50s in good health. CDR3 sequence: CAISVLGGQETQYF.